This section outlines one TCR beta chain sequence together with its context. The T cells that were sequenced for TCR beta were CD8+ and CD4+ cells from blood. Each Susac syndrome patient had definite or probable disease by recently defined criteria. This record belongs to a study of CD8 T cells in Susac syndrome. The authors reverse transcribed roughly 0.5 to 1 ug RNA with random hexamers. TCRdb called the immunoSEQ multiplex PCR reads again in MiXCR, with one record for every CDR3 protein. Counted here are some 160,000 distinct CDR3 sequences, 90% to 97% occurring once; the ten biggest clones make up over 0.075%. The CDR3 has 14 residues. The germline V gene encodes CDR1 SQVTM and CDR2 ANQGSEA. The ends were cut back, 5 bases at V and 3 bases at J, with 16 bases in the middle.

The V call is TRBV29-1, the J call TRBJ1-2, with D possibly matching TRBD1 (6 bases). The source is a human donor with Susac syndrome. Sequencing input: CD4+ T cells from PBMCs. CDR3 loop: CSVNTGFFDYGYTF. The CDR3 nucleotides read TGCAGCGTTAATACAGGGTTTTTCGACTATGGCTACACCTTC.